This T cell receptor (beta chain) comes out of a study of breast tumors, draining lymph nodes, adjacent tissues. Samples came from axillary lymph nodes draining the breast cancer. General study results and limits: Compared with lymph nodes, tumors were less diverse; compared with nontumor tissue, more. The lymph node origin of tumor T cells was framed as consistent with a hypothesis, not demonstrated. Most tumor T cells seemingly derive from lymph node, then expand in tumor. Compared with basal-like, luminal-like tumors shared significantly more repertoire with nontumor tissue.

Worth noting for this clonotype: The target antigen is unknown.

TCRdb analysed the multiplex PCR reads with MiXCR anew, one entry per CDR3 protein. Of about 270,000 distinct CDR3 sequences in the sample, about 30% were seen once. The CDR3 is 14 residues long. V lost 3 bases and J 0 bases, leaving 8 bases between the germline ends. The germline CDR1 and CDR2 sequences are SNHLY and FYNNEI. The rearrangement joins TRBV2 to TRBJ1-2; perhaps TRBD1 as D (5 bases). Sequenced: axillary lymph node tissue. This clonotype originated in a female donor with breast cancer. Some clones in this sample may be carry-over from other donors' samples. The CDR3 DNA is TGTGCCAGCAGTGATTTGACAGCTAACTATGGCTACACCTTC. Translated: CASSDLTANYGYTF.